The subject of this entry is one T cell receptor (beta chain). This sample was taken from a study of blood T cell repertoires in COVID-19. Overall study: Collection of acute and convalescent COVID-19 samples took place in the United States, Italy and Spain. Nucleic acid was either cDNA or gDNA, and it came from T cells, B-cell-depleted T cells, or PBMCs.

As handled by the study authors: By means of reference gene primer amplification, nucleated cell counts were estimated. The protocol was immunoSEQ multiplex PCR, while the TCRdb copy is restricted to in-frame clones and leaves out a portion. The DNA was the basis for D and trimming; V, J and clone size are from that table. The sample yields approximately 70,000 clones, 80% to 90% seen once. Germline assignment: CDR1 LNHDA and CDR2 SQIVND (reference sequence). The CDR3 has 15 residues. The trim removed 6 bases at V and 5 bases at J, leaving 12 bases unmatched. This clonotype originated in a man in his fifties with active COVID-19. The V and J genes are TRBV19 and TRBJ2-5; 7 bases are shared with TRBD1. Sequenced material: peripheral blood. CDR3 sequence: CASSPTGSSVETQYF. CDR3 DNA: TGTGCCAGTAGCCCGACAGGGAGTTCGGTGGAGACCCAGTACTTC.